This paragraph covers one T cell receptor (beta chain) sequence. V was clipped by 4 bases and J by 0 bases, with 14 bases between them. This CDR3 has 16 residues. In germline, CDR1 is SGHNT, CDR2 YYREEE (reference sequence). The sample belongs to a study of blood T cell repertoires in COVID-19. On the study more broadly: Researchers got acute and convalescent COVID-19 samples from the United States, Italy and Spain.

Original handling: Cell counts per sample came from amplifying reference gene primers. The table came from immunoSEQ multiplex PCR; TCRdb's copy has only in-frame clones and leaves some out. D and trimming come from the DNA, and the V and J calls and clone size come from that table. The repertoire consists of approximately 96,000 clones, with 90% to 95% occurring once and the leading ten covering 4% to 5.5%. The sequenced sample consisted of peripheral blood. The TCR comes from a human donor with active COVID-19. The donor label of this sample is uncertain. V and J are TRBV5-4 and TRBJ2-1; D possibly corresponds to TRBD2 (6 bases). CDR3 nucleotide sequence: TGTGCCAGCAGCCCGCCGAGGCGGGACTCCTACAATGAGCAGTTCTTC. This encodes CASSPPRRDSYNEQFF.